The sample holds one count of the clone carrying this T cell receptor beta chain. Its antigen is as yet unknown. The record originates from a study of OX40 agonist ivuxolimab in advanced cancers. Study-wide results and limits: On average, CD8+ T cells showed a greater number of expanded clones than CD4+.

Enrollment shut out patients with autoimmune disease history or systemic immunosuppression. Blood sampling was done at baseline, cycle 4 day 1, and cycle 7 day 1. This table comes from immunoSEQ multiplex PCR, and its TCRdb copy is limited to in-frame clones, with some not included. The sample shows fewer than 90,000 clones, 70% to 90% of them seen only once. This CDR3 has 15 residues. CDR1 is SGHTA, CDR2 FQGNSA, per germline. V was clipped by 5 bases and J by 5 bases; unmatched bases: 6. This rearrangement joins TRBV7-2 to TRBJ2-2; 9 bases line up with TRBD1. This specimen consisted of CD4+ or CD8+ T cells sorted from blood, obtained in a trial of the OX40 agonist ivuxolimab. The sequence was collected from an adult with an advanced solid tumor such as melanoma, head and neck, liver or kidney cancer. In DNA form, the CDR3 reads TGTGCCAGCAGCCCGGACAGGGGCGTAACCGGGGAGCTGTTTTTT. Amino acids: CASSPDRGVTGELFF.